Presented here are 8 T cell receptor beta chains from one specimen sequenced in a study of blood T cells in healthy people across ages. Then a second PCR, running roughly 7 to 11 cycles, was carried out with a sample-barcoded 5' primer and a J-beta primer mix. TCRdb processed the 5' RACE reads anew with MiXCR; each CDR3 protein has one entry. The profile shows roughly 650,000 distinct CDR3 sequences, 32% of them singletons. The sequenced sample was blood. The source is a woman of 80 years or more in good health.

This clonotype was found a few times. The CDR3 DNA is TGCGCCAGCAAGCCGGGACAGCTAATCTATAATTCACCCCTCCACTTT. As protein: CASKPGQLIYNSPLHF. The chain recombines TRBV5-1 with TRBJ1-6, with TRBD1 matching 7 bases. The CDR3 spans 16 residues. J lost 3 bases, V lost 6 bases, and 9 bases had no gene match. Germline assignment: CDR1 SGHRS and CDR2 YFSETQ.

A few counts support this clonotype. A much larger clone is a single base away; this may be a read error. V usage is TRBV15 and J usage is TRBJ2-7, with a weak D call TRBD2 (6 bases). The germline V gene has CDR1 LNHNV and CDR2 YYDKDF (reference sequence). With 3 bases removed from V and 4 bases from J, the gap between germline ends came to 13 bases. The CDR3 consists of 14 residues. The CDR3 reads CATSSGSGVYEQYF. The CDR3 DNA follows: TGTGCCACCAGCAGCGGGTCGGGAGTTTACGAGCAGTACTTC.

This clonotype was observed many times. The chain recombines TRBV4-3 with TRBJ2-3; the match to TRBD2 covers 10 bases. Trimming cost V 1 base and J 6 bases; bases outside gene matches: 13. This CDR3 is 18 amino acids long. The germline gives CDR1 LGHNA, CDR2 YSLEER. The CDR3: CASSQGPLLAGATDTQYF. CDR3 coding DNA: TGCGCCAGCAGCCAAGGCCCTCTTCTAGCGGGGGCTACCGATACGCAGTATTTT.

At least ten counts were recorded for this clonotype. The V gene is TRBV28, the J gene TRBJ2-7; the D gene is possibly TRBD1 (6 bases). Germline lookup yields CDR1 MDHEN and CDR2 SYDVKM. There are 15 residues in the CDR3. Between the trimmed V and J ends, which lost 8 bases and 3 bases, there was a span of 20 bases. CDR3 in DNA: TGTGCCAGCGGGTTCACGTTGGGGGCTTTCTACGAGCAGTACTTC. Its translation: CASGFTLGAFYEQYF. The full variable domain, in which reference TRBV28 and TRBJ2-7 provide the parts outside the CDR3, is DVKVTQSSRYLVKRTGEKVFLECVQDMDHENMFWYRQDPGLGLRLIYFSYDVKMKEKGDIPEGYSVSREKKERFSLILESASTNQTSMYLCASGFTLGAFYEQYFGPGTRLTVT.

This clonotype was seen repeatedly, ten times or more. This sequence joins TRBV5-1 and TRBJ1-1, with unresolved D. Germline V gene data show CDR1 as SGHRS and CDR2 as YFSETQ. This CDR3 is 14 amino acids long. V was cut by 2 bases and J by 3 bases, with 11 bases left in between. The CDR3 protein is CASSFKIMDTEAFF. CDR3 DNA sequence: TGCGCCAGCAGCTTTAAGATTATGGACACTGAAGCTTTCTTT.

This clonotype showed up many times. The V and J genes are TRBV7-9 and TRBJ1-4; 7 nucleotides match TRBD1. CDR1 and CDR2 (germline): SEHNR, FQNEAQ (reference sequence). The CDR3 spans 14 residues. V dropped 5 bases and J dropped 6; count of bases not matched to a gene: 6. CDR3 in amino acids: CASSPDRMDEKLFF. The DNA for the CDR3 is TGTGCCAGCAGCCCGGACAGGATGGATGAAAAACTGTTTTTT.

The genes are TRBV18 and TRBJ2-4; the D gene is possibly TRBD2 (5 bases). Between the trimmed V and J ends, which lost 1 base and 5 bases, there was a span of 12 bases. The CDR3 extends over 15 amino acids. Germline V gene sequence: CDR1 KGHSH, CDR2 LQKENI. CDR3 in DNA: TGTGCCAGCTCACCACTGGTGGGAGATCAAAACATTCAGTACTTC. Translation gives CASSPLVGDQNIQYF.

This clonotype showed up many times. The CDR3 reads CASRSPRRGWETQYF. The CDR3 DNA follows: TGTGCCAGCAGGTCCCCCCGAAGAGGCTGGGAGACCCAGTACTTC. The V call is TRBV7-8, the J call TRBJ2-5; D unclear. The germline V gene has CDR1 SGHVS and CDR2 FQNEAQ. This CDR3 spans 15 amino acids. V was shortened by 6 bases and J by 5 bases, with 19 bases between the two germline ends.